Each of the 3 T cell receptor beta chains below was sequenced from the same sample in a study of shared clonotypes between healthy human individuals. Assay: immunoSEQ multiplex PCR; the TCRdb copy retains only in-frame clones and omits some. Of around 1,000,000 clones detected, around 77% appear once; the ten largest clones hold 0.89%. The sequenced sample was memory CD4+ T cells from PBMCs. The sample's subset: CD45RA-negative fraction. The receptors here all came from a man younger than 35 in good health. Some clones in this sample may be carry-over from other donors' samples.

The chain couples TRBV30 to TRBJ1-1, with TRBD1 matching over 10 bases. Trimming took 5 bases from V and 7 from J; bases not matched to a gene: 4. Germline CDR1 and CDR2: GTSNPN and SVGIG (reference sequence). This CDR3 has 12 amino acids. CDR3 residues: CAWDRGLIEAFF. The CDR3 bases are TGTGCCTGGGACAGGGGGCTGATTGAAGCTTTCTTT.

This chain uses TRBV4-1 with TRBJ2-1; 9 nucleotides match TRBD2. Germline V gene sequence: CDR1 MGHRA, CDR2 YSYEKL. The CDR3 loop spans 13 amino acids. The V segment lost 6 bases and the J segment 8 bases; nucleotides outside the gene matches: 5. In DNA, the CDR3 is TGCGCCAGCAGTTTGCGGGAGGGGGATGAGCAGTTCTTC. Translating gives CASSLREGDEQFF.

J is TRBJ2-3 and V is TRBV5-1; D gene unclear. The CDR3 has 15 residues. V was trimmed by 5 bases and J by 2 bases, leaving 15 bases between them. Germline V gives CDR1 SGHRS, CDR2 YFSETQ. CDR3 sequence (DNA): TGCGCCAGCAGAGGTGGCGGCAGGTCCACAGATACGCAGTATTTT. This codes for CASRGGGRSTDTQYF.